This T cell receptor (beta chain) stems from a study of blood T cells in healthy people across ages. Whole-study results and caveats: Strong correlation linked observed beta diversity and percent naive T cells.

The germline V and J ends were trimmed by 3 bases and 6 bases, with 12 bases remaining between them. Germline-derived CDR1 and CDR2 are PRHDT and FYEKMQ (reference sequence). The CDR3 contains 14 residues. Through a sample-barcoded 5' primer and a J-beta primer mix, a second PCR was run for roughly 7 to 12 cycles. TCRdb reprocessed the 5' RACE reads via MiXCR and lists one record per CDR3 protein. Altogether over 950,000 distinct CDR3 sequences are present, more than 30% being singletons, with the ten largest covering about an eighth. There are a few counts of this clonotype. Its target is not known. The chain carries TRBV13 and TRBJ2-1; perhaps D is TRBD1 or TRBD2 (6 bases each). The sample taken for sequencing was blood. This sequence originates from a man in his late teens or twenties in good health. The CDR3 nucleotides are TGTGCCAGCAGCTTGGGGGGCGGAAGCAATGAGCAGTTCTTC. Protein product: CASSLGGGSNEQFF.